The present T cell receptor (beta chain) was sequenced within a study of blood T cell repertoires in COVID-19. Looking at the study overall: Acute-phase and convalescent COVID-19 samples originated in the United States, Italy and Spain. PBMCs, B-cell-depleted T cells, or T cells provided the cDNA or gDNA that made up the material.

CDR3 length: 10 amino acids. The V end lost 6 bases, the J end lost 1 base, and 3 bases lay between the germline ends. Germline CDR1 and CDR2: DFQATT and SNEGSKA (reference sequence). Original processing notes: By means of reference gene primer amplification, nucleated cell counts were estimated. This table comes from immunoSEQ multiplex PCR, and its TCRdb copy is limited to in-frame clones, with some not included. V, J and clone size are taken as reported in that table, and D and trimming were inferred from the DNA itself. The sample lists about 130,000 clones, 80% to 90% occurring once. V is TRBV20-1 and J is TRBJ2-5; D is ambiguous. The sequence was collected from a man aged 50-59 years with active or convalescent COVID-19. The sequenced material came from peripheral blood. Written as DNA, the CDR3 is TGCAGTGCCCGCCAAGAGACCCAGTACTTC. It is translated as CSARQETQYF.